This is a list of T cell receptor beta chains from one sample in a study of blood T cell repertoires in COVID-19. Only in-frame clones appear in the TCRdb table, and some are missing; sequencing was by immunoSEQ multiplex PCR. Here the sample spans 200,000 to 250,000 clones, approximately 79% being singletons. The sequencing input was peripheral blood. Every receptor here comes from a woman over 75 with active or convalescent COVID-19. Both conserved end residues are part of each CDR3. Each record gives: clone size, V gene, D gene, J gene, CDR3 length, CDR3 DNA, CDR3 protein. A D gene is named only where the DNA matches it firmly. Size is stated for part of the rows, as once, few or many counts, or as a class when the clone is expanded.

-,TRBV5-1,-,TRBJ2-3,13,TGCGCCAGCAGCTCCCTTATCACAGATACGCAGTATTTT,CASSSLITDTQYF
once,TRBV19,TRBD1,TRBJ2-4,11,TGTGCCAGTAGTATGGGGACAGTAAAGTACTTC,CASSMGTVKYF
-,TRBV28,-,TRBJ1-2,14,TGTGCCAGCAGATCCTGGACGGAGGGCACGGGCTACACCTTC,CASRSWTEGTGYTF
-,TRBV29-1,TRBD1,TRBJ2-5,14,TGCAGCGTTTCGGGACAGGCCCGTCCAGAGACCCAGTACTTC,CSVSGQARPETQYF
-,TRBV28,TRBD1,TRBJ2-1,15,TGTGCCAGCAGTTCGACAGGGCACCTGTGGAATGAGCAGTTCTTC,CASSSTGHLWNEQFF
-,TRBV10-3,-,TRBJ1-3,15,TGTGCCACCAGCAGCCAGGGGATGGCTGGAAACACCATATATTTT,CATSSQGMAGNTIYF
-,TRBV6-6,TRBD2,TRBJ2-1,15,TGTGCCAGCAGCCGACTAGCGGGGGGGCGGAATGAGCAGTTCTTC,CASSRLAGGRNEQFF
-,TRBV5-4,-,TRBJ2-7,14,TGTGCCAGCAGCTCAGGAAACTCCACCTACGGGCAGTACTTC,CASSSGNSTYGQYF
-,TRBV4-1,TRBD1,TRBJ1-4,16,TGCGCCAGCAGCCAACGCAGGGGGGTTGGGGATGAAAAACTGTTTTTT,CASSQRRGVGDEKLFF
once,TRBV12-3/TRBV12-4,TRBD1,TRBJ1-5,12,TGTGCCGTCAAGGTAGGGGGCCAGCCCCAGCATTTT,CAVKVGGQPQHF
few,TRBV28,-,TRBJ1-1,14,TGTGCCAGCAGTTTTGTCCAGGTGGGCACTGAAGCTTTCTTT,CASSFVQVGTEAFF
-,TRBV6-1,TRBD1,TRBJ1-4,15,TGTGCCAGCAGTGAAGACAGGGGGCGAGGTGAAAAACTGTTTTTT,CASSEDRGRGEKLFF
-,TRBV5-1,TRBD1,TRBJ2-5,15,TGCGCCAGCAGCGCCGGGACAGGGTCAGGAGAGACCCAGTACTTC,CASSAGTGSGETQYF
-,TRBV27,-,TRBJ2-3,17,TGTGCCAGCAGTTTAATGTCCGGACAGTATTACACAGATACGCAGTATTTT,CASSLMSGQYYTDTQYF
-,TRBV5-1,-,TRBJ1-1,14,TGCGCCAGCAGCTCACAGCCCCCGAACACTGAAGCTTTCTTT,CASSSQPPNTEAFF
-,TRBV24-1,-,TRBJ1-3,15,TGTGCCACCAGTGACCCGCGGGGGCCCGGAAACACCATATATTTT,CATSDPRGPGNTIYF
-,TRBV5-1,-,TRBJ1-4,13,TGCGCCAGCAGCCCGGAGGGAGAGGAAAAACTGTTTTTT,CASSPEGEEKLFF
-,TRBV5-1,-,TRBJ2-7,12,TGCGCCAGCAGCTCCGGTACCTACGAGCAGTACTTC,CASSSGTYEQYF
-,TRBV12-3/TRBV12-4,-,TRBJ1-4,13,TGTGCCATTTCGGTGGTCCCCGGAGGAAAACTGTTTTTT,CAISVVPGGKLFF
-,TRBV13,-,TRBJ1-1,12,TGTGCCAGCAGCCGCAGGGTGACTGAAGCTTTCTTT,CASSRRVTEAFF
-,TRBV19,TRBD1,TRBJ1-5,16,TGTGCCACTGATACACAGGGGGCCGGTATCAATCAGCCCCAGCATTTT,CATDTQGAGINQPQHF
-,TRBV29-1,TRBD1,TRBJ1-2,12,TGCAGCGTTGGGGACAGGGGAAATGGCTACACCTTC,CSVGDRGNGYTF
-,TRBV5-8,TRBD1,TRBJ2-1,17,TGTGCCAGCAGCTTTGGGGACAGGGGGCTCCCCGTCAATGAGCAGTTCTTC,CASSFGDRGLPVNEQFF
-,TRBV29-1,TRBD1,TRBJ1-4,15,TGCAGCGTTGAAGATCCCGGACAGGGGAGGGAAAAACTGTTTTTT,CSVEDPGQGREKLFF
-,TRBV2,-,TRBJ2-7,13,TGTGCCAGCTCCGGGCAGGGTGTGCGGGAGCAGTACTTC,CASSGQGVREQYF
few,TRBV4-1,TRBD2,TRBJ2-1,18,TGCGCCAGCGCGCGAGGACTAGCGGGAGTTGGGTCCTACAATGAGCAGTTCTTC,CASARGLAGVGSYNEQFF
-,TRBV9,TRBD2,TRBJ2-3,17,TGTGCCAGCAGCGTAGTTGGGGGGGTTCTTAGCACAGATACGCAGTATTTT,CASSVVGGVLSTDTQYF
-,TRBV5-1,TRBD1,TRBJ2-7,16,TGCGCCAGCAGCTATAGGCCGGGACAGGGTCCGTACGAGCAGTACTTC,CASSYRPGQGPYEQYF
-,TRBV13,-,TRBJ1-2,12,TGTGCCAGCAGCTTAGGACGAGATGGCTACACCTTC,CASSLGRDGYTF
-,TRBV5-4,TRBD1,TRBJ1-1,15,TGTGCCAGCAGCGGAAGGACAGGGGGCGTTGGTGAAGCTTTCTTT,CASSGRTGGVGEAFF
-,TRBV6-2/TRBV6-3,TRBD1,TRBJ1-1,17,TGTGCCAGCAGTTACTCGAGTCAGGGGGCGAGTTCCACTGAAGCTTTCTTT,CASSYSSQGASSTEAFF
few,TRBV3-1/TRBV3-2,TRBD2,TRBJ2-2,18,TGTGCCAGCAGCCTACCCCCTCGACTAGCGGGGAGTTCCGGGGAGCTGTTTTTT,CASSLPPRLAGSSGELFF
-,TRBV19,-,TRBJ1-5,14,TGTGCCACCACGACAGGTGGGAGCAATCAGCCCCAGCATTTT,CATTTGGSNQPQHF
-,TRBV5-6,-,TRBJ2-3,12,TGTGCCAGCAGCTATAGGAGGGATACGCAGTATTTT,CASSYRRDTQYF
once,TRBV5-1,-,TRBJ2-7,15,TGCGCCAGCAGCTTGGCCGACAGAACCATCCACGAGCAGTACTTC,CASSLADRTIHEQYF
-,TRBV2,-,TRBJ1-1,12,TGTGCCAGCAGAGGACAATACACTGAAGCTTTCTTT,CASRGQYTEAFF
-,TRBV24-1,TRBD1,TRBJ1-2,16,TGTGCCACCAGTGCCCCTGCCTTACAGGGGAACTATGGCTACACCTTC,CATSAPALQGNYGYTF
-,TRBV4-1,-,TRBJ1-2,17,TGCGCCAGCAGCAGAATCGGCACAGCCCTCCTTAACTATGGCTACACCTTC,CASSRIGTALLNYGYTF
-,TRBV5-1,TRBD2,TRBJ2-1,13,TGCGCCAGCAAGTCTAGCGGGTACAATGAGCAGTTCTTC,CASKSSGYNEQFF
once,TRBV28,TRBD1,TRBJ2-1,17,TGTGCCAGCAGTTCAGTTCCGGGACAGGGTTTTAACAATGAGCAGTTCTTC,CASSSVPGQGFNNEQFF
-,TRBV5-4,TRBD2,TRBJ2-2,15,TGTGCCAGCAGCCCTAGCGGGAGGAACACCGGGGAGCTGTTTTTT,CASSPSGRNTGELFF
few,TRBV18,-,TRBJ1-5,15,TGTGCCAGCTCCCTTTCGGGTAATGGCAATCAGCCCCAGCATTTT,CASSLSGNGNQPQHF
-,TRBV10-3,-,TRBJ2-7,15,TGTGCCATCAGTCCCCAGGTAGCGGACTCCTACGAGCAGTACTTC,CAISPQVADSYEQYF
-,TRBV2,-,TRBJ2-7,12,TGTGCCAGCACCGGACAGTCCTACGAGCAGTACTTC,CASTGQSYEQYF
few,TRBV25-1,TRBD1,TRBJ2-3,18,TGTGCCAGCAGTGAGTTGGGCGGGACAGGGGGCCGCGCAGATACGCAGTATTTT,CASSELGGTGGRADTQYF
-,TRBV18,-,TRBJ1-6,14,TGTGCCAGCTCTTCCGGGAACGTGGGTTCACCCCTCCACTTT,CASSSGNVGSPLHF
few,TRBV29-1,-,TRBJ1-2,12,TGCAGCGTTGATACGGACAGCTATGGCTACACCTTC,CSVDTDSYGYTF
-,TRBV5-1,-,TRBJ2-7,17,TGCGCCAGCAGCTTGGTCCCCCCAGGAACCGATTTTAGCGAGCAGTACTTC,CASSLVPPGTDFSEQYF
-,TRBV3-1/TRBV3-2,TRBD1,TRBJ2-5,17,TGTGCCAGCAGCCAAGATTCACGGACAGTCAGGGGGGAGACCCAGTACTTC,CASSQDSRTVRGETQYF
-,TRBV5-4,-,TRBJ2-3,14,TGTGCCAGCAGCCAAGAACACCGCACAGATACGCAGTATTTT,CASSQEHRTDTQYF
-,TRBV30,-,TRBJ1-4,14,TGTGCCTGGAGTGTATGGGGCATTAATGAAAAACTGTTTTTT,CAWSVWGINEKLFF